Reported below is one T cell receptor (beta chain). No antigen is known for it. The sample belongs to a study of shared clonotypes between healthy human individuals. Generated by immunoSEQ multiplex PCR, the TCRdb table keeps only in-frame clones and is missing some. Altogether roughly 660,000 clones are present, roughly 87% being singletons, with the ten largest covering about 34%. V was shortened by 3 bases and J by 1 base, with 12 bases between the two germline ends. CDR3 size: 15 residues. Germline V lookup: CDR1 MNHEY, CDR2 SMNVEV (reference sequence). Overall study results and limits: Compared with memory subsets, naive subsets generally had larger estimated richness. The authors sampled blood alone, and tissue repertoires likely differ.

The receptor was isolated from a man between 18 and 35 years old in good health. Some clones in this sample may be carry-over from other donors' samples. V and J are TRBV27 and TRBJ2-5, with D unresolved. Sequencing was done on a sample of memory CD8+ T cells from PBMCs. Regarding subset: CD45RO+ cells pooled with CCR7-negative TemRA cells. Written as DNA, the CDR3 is TGTGCCAGCAGTTTTCTCGGGCAGAGCCAAGAGACCCAGTACTTC. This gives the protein CASSFLGQSQETQYF.